A selection of T cell receptor beta chains follows, all from one sample in a study of shared clonotypes between healthy human individuals. The table came from immunoSEQ multiplex PCR; TCRdb's copy has only in-frame clones and leaves some out. The sample yields approximately 740,000 clones, about 92% seen once. The sample consisted of naive CD8+ T cells sorted from blood. All receptors come from a man aged 25 to 40 in good health. Each CDR3 is given with its conserved first and last residue. Fields, in order: J gene, V gene, CDR3 protein.

TRBJ2-2	TRBV4-1	CASSQGLLAGELFF
TRBJ1-1	TRBV5-1	CASSFYGGLGTEAFF
TRBJ2-1	TRBV11-1	CASSGLAVIDNEQFF
TRBJ2-1	TRBV14	CASSLTSGRVHEQFF
TRBJ2-7	TRBV10-3	CAISDNLAYEQYF
TRBJ1-2	TRBV29-1	CSVVRADREYGYTF
TRBJ2-2	TRBV4-2	CASSPPKEGGELFF
TRBJ2-3	TRBV7-9	CASSAEQNGLAGSADTQYF
TRBJ2-1	TRBV5-4	CASSIAGSSYNEQFF
TRBJ1-3	TRBV30	CALKSSSGNTIYF